This TCR beta chain is from a study of CD8 T cells in Susac syndrome. Sequencing of TCR beta covered CD8+ and CD4+ T cells obtained from blood. The multiple sclerosis controls were treatment-naive patients affected by stable or active relapsing-remitting disease. After extraction with the RNeasy kit, about 0.45 to 1 ug of the RNA was reverse transcribed using random hexamers. With immunoSEQ multiplex PCR, TCR beta CDR3 was amplified across 54 Vbeta and 13 Jbeta. Each CDR3 protein is one row after TCRdb ran MiXCR on the immunoSEQ multiplex PCR reads. The sample has tens of thousands of distinct CDR3 sequences; about 91% are singletons. The material sequenced was CD8+ T cells from PBMCs. This clonotype was obtained from a human donor with multiple sclerosis.

The CDR3 nucleotides are TGTGCCAGCAGTCCGATACGCACAGATACGCAGTATTTT. Protein: CASSPIRTDTQYF. This chain links TRBV12-3 or TRBV12-4 with TRBJ2-3; D remains unclear. The V end was cut by 5 bases, the J end by 1 base, with 7 bases between. The CDR3 spans 13 residues.